This T cell receptor (beta chain) was sequenced in a study of blood T cells in healthy people across ages (dated by TCRdb to between 2015 and 2016). Regarding the study in general: Template switching captured roughly one uniquely barcoded TCR beta cDNA molecule per two T cells in model experiments. Using deep sequencing normalized with unique cDNA molecular identifiers, the study measured how TCR beta repertoire diversity changes with age. The donors were divided into four age groups: young (average around 16 years), middle-aged (approximately 39), aged (approximately 62) and long-lived (around 87). To avoid experimental bias, donors of different ages were randomly spread across the sequencing lanes. The study analyzed two additional independent replicas of 1 million unique cDNA reads from the same blood draw for two donors, one aged 18 to 29 and one aged 80 or older.

A few counts support this clonotype. Its antigen is not yet known. No base quality information exists; no much larger clone differs at one position. Overall results and qualifications from the work: Total diversity estimates from one million sequenced T cells were considered lower bounds and underestimates. Donor CMV infection status was unknown, potentially confounding age-related changes in expanded clonotypes. Because profiling used bulk unsorted PBMCs, naive and antigen-experienced compartments could not be compared conclusively. The long-lived group showed more naive CD4+ T cells, fewer expanded clones and increased TCR diversity than the aged group, suggesting age selection. A strong correlation was found between observed TCR beta diversity and the percentage of naive T cells measured by flow cytometry. Observed TCR beta diversity per million T cells fell roughly linearly with age, and a significant reduction was already apparent by age approximately 40.

The donors were 40 or so Caucasian individuals from Russia, aged 6 to 90 years, who were systemically healthy. About 9.6 milliliters of peripheral blood were collected from each donor into EDTA-treated Vacutainer tubes. Ficoll-Paque density-gradient centrifugation was used to isolate PBMCs, with at least 6 million obtained per sample. Trizol reagent was used to extract total RNA from PBMCs, with at least 5.5 micrograms per sample. For every donor, an aliquot of PBMCs went through flow cytometry to measure the percentages of naive CD45RAhigh/CD27high T cells. Library generation was performed with 5' RACE. Reads for this sample came from an Illumina HiSeq 2500. A second about 7 to 11 cycle PCR used a sample-barcoded 5' primer and a J-beta primer mix. A template-switch 5' adaptor carrying 12 random nucleotides introduced a unique molecular identifier onto each TCR beta cDNA molecule. At least 3 million CDR3-containing paired-end reads were obtained from each sample. The Mint cDNA synthesis kit, primed by a TRBC-specific oligonucleotide, was used to synthesize first-strand cDNA from all RNA. Following uracil-DNA glycosylase treatment, all cDNA underwent a first 18-cycle PCR with the universal primers M1SS and BC2_uni_R. As for the authors' bioinformatics: Normalization of each sample was performed by random selection of 1 million high-quality reads, each carrying a distinct molecular identifier. Instead of being binned into consensus sequences, reads with shared molecular identifiers were discarded. MiTCR, with a Q25 quality threshold and the strictest error-elimination algorithm, was used for CDR3 identification, clonotype clustering and error correction. A nonparametric unseen species model using Euler transformation provided a lower-bound estimate of total TCR beta diversity. Clones were called with MiXCR by TCRdb after fastp trimmed the public reads at Q25, and only in-frame beta chains were retained. All rows with the same CDR3 protein become a single entry with the most common DNA and genes. What appears here as the V and J calls and clone size reflects TCRdb's work, not the paper's. The sample has about 680,000 distinct CDR3 sequences on record, over 45% of them singletons. The top ten hold roughly 30% of the sample.

Sequencing was performed on blood. The TCR originated in a woman in her sixties or seventies in good health.

The bases read TGTGCCAGCAGCTCAGACCGGGACAGGGATCTTGGGGCTAACTATGGCTACACCTTC. Its amino acids are CASSSDRDRDLGANYGYTF. The sequence links TRBV28 to TRBJ1-2, with TRBD1 identical over 9 junction bases. The CDR3 runs 19 amino acids, cysteine and phenylalanine included. Of all the DNA, just the CDR3 is kept, 57 bases in frame from base 1. Here V drops 6 bases and J drops 0 bases, and the junction holds 17 bases not matched to any gene. CDR1 MDHEN and CDR2 SYDVKM were looked up in the germline V gene.